Below are 20 T cell receptor beta chains sequenced from a single sample in a study of shared clonotypes between healthy human individuals. Data came from immunoSEQ multiplex PCR; TCRdb stores just in-frame clones and leaves some out. Among around 1.4 million clones listed, just under 99% were seen once. Specimen: naive CD4+ T cells sorted from blood. Stated subset: CD45RA+ positively selected. The receptors were gathered from a man younger than 45 in good health.

Note on this clone: The sample carries other DNA sequences with the same CDR3. The chain carries TRBV5-1 and TRBJ2-7; 10 bases line up with TRBD2. The germline CDR1 and CDR2 sequences are SGHRS and YFSETQ. The CDR3 is made up of 14 amino acids. V was pared by 2 bases and J by 3 bases, with 2 bases of the junction left unmatched. CDR3 residues: CASSFGTSDYEQYF. Here the CDR3 DNA reads TGCGCCAGCAGCTTCGGGACTAGCGACTACGAGCAGTACTTC.

This chain connects TRBV6-5 to TRBJ2-7; the D gene could be TRBD1 or TRBD2 (5 bases each). The CDR3 is 12 residues long. V was pared by 6 bases and J by 9 bases, with 15 bases between. CDR1 is MNHEY and CDR2 is SVGAGI in the germline V gene. The CDR3: CASSLAGTGQYF. CDR3 in DNA: TGTGCCAGCAGCCTAGCCGGGACGGGGCAGTACTTC.

J is TRBJ1-2 and V is TRBV27, with D hard to call. Germline CDR1 MNHEY, CDR2 SMNVEV (reference sequence). The CDR3 loop spans 13 amino acids. V was pared by 5 bases and J by 2 bases, with 9 bases between. Written as DNA, the CDR3 is TGTGCCAGCAGTCCCCAGGCGAACTATGGCTACACCTTC. This codes for CASSPQANYGYTF.

This clone was picked up one time. This chain joins TRBV7-7 and TRBJ2-3; possibly TRBD1 for D (6 bases). Germline V lookup: CDR1 SSHAT, CDR2 FNYEAQ (reference sequence). The germline V and J ends were trimmed by 1 base and 1 base, with 9 bases remaining between them. The CDR3 runs to 15 residues. The DNA for the CDR3 is TGTGCCAGCAGCTTAGGACAGGACCGCACAGATACGCAGTATTTT. Its translation is CASSLGQDRTDTQYF.

This chain uses TRBV29-1 with TRBJ2-7; unclear D gene. Per germline, CDR1 SQVTM and CDR2 ANQGSEA. The CDR3 has 12 residues. Trimming took 4 bases from V and 3 from J, leaving 10 bases between them. The CDR3 region is CSVGYSNYEQYF. For the CDR3, the DNA is TGCAGCGTTGGTTATAGCAACTACGAGCAGTACTTC.

The V gene is TRBV11-3, the J gene TRBJ2-1, with 9 bases identical to TRBD2. With 2 bases clipped from V and 4 bases from J, the junction kept 6 bases outside the gene matches. This CDR3 has 16 amino acids. In germline, CDR1 is SGHNT, CDR2 YENEEA. The CDR3 sequence is CASSLTLAGAYNEQFF. DNA for the CDR3: TGTGCCAGCAGCTTAACACTAGCGGGTGCTTACAATGAGCAGTTCTTC.

The rearrangement joins TRBV11-3 to TRBJ2-7, with TRBD2 as a possible D gene (5 bases). The V end lost 1 base, the J end lost 9 bases, and 19 bases lay between the germline ends. This CDR3 is built from 15 residues. Per the germline V gene, CDR1 is SGHNT and CDR2 is YENEEA. This CDR3 is CASSLGDGRPGRQYF. In DNA, the CDR3 is TGTGCCAGCAGCTTAGGTGATGGGAGACCGGGCAGGCAGTACTTC.

The J gene is TRBJ2-7, the V gene TRBV9, with a possible D match to TRBD1 (6 bases). Germline-derived CDR1 and CDR2 are SGDLS and YYNGEE. V was shortened by 4 bases and J by 0 bases, with 23 bases between the two germline ends. The CDR3 length is 18 residues. CDR3 amino acids: CASSKSGTKKVGSYEQYF. DNA of the CDR3: TGTGCCAGCAGCAAATCCGGGACAAAGAAAGTGGGCTCCTACGAGCAGTACTTC.

In this sample, this clone turned up once. The chain's CDR3 is CASSLGLNSYNEQFF. Written as DNA, the CDR3 is TGTGCCAGCAGCTTAGGTCTAAACTCCTACAATGAGCAGTTCTTC. J is TRBJ2-1 and V is TRBV7-2; no firm D call. The germline V gene encodes CDR1 SGHTA and CDR2 FQGNSA. V lost 1 base to trimming and J lost 0 bases, with 7 bases between them. This CDR3 has 15 amino acids.

CDR3 sequence (DNA): TGTGCCAGCTCACCCTTGGATTGGATCGGGGAGCTGTTTTTT. The encoded protein is CASSPLDWIGELFF. The chain links TRBV18 to TRBJ2-2; D gene ambiguous. The V gene lost 3 bases and the J gene lost 7 bases, with 12 bases spanning the gap. Germline V gives CDR1 KGHSH, CDR2 LQKENI. This CDR3 spans 14 amino acids.

The chain recombines TRBV12-5 with TRBJ2-5; D might be TRBD1 (8 bases). The CDR3 consists of 12 residues. V lost 6 bases and J lost 8, with 13 bases in between. Looked up from germline, CDR1 is LGHNT and CDR2 is FRNRAP. The CDR3 loop is CASGTGGETQYF. CDR3 DNA sequence: TGTGCTAGTGGCACAGGGGGGGAAACCCAGTACTTC.

This chain links TRBV10-3 with TRBJ2-1; 7 bases match TRBD1. CDR1 is ENHRY and CDR2 is SYGVKD in the germline V gene. This CDR3 comprises 16 residues. V lost 3 bases to trimming and J lost 7 bases; unmatched junction nucleotides: 12. In DNA, the CDR3 is TGTGCCATCAGTGATTGGGACAGTTTCACAGGGAATGAGCAGTTCTTC. Protein sequence: CAISDWDSFTGNEQFF.

In the case of this clone: Other DNA sequences in this specimen translate into the identical CDR3. The gene calls are TRBV15 and TRBJ2-1, with TRBD2 matching over 7 bases. V trimming: 0 bases; J trimming: 5 bases; junction bases outside the gene matches: 4. CDR3 size: 15 residues. Germline loops: CDR1 LNHNV, CDR2 YYDKDF (reference sequence). CDR3 DNA: TGTGCCACCAGCAGAGATCTTGCGGGAGACAATGAGCAGTTCTTC. The encoded protein is CATSRDLAGDNEQFF.

V gene TRBV9 combines with J gene TRBJ2-1, with D possibly called TRBD1 or TRBD2 (6 bases each). The V end lost 4 bases, the J end lost 5 bases, and 19 bases lay between the germline ends. The germline V gene encodes CDR1 SGDLS and CDR2 YYNGEE. The length of the CDR3 is 16 residues. This chain's CDR3 is CASSQRGNREHNEQFF. CDR3 coding DNA: TGTGCCAGCAGCCAACGCGGGAACAGGGAACACAATGAGCAGTTCTTC.

The gene calls are TRBV11-2 and TRBJ1-2; D gene ambiguous. V was cut by 5 bases and J by 5 bases, with 12 bases left in between. This CDR3 has 13 amino acids. Germline values: CDR1 SGHAT, CDR2 FQNNGV. The CDR3, as DNA: TGTGCCAGCAGCACTAGCGCGGTATATGGCTACACCTTC. Residues: CASSTSAVYGYTF.

This chain joins TRBV10-3 and TRBJ2-5, with 11 bases fitting TRBD2. The CDR3 is 13 residues long. V lost 11 bases and J lost 4; bases outside the gene matches: 6. From germline, CDR1 is ENHRY and CDR2 SYGVKD. DNA of the CDR3: TGTGCCGTTAATAGCGGGAGGGGAGAGACCCAGTACTTC. Protein product: CAVNSGRGETQYF.

The chain links TRBV6-5 to TRBJ2-5; 11 nucleotides align to TRBD2. This CDR3 contains 14 residues. V lost 6 bases, J lost 4 bases, and 4 bases stayed unmatched. The V gene's germline CDR1 is MNHEY and CDR2 SVGAGI. The CDR3 DNA follows: TGTGCCAGCAGAAGGACTAGCGGGCGAGAGACCCAGTACTTC. It encodes CASRRTSGRETQYF.

The DNA for the CDR3 is TGTGCCAGCAGCGTAGGGAGAGCGGATGAGCAGTTCTTC. Its protein product is CASSVGRADEQFF. The gene calls are TRBV9 and TRBJ2-1; the D gene is possibly TRBD2 (5 bases). CDR1 is SGDLS and CDR2 is YYNGEE in the germline V gene. The CDR3 consists of 13 residues. Trimming shortened V by 0 bases and J by 8 bases, and 9 bases separated the two germline ends.

The chain recombines TRBV30 with TRBJ1-1, with a weak D call TRBD1 (5 bases). CDR3 length equals 10 residues. Trimming cost V 6 bases and J 6 bases, with 8 bases left between them. From germline, CDR1 is GTSNPN and CDR2 SVGIG (reference sequence). The CDR3 loop reads CACQGPEAFF. CDR3 nucleotides: TGTGCCTGTCAGGGTCCTGAAGCTTTCTTT.

The chain joins TRBV6-6 to TRBJ2-5, with D hard to call. V shed 6 bases and J shed 5 bases, with 19 bases lying between them. Germline V gene lookup returns CDR1 MNHNY and CDR2 SVGAGI (reference sequence). The length of the CDR3 is 15 residues. In DNA, the CDR3 is TGTGCCAGCAGAAATGATTACCCCATTAAGGAGACCCAGTACTTC. Its protein is CASRNDYPIKETQYF.